This T cell receptor beta chain is from a study of identical twins. TCRdb reanalysed the 5' RACE reads using MiXCR and keeps one entry per CDR3 protein. This sample has about 520,000 distinct CDR3 sequences, with around 20% found just once. Trimming pared 6 bases from V and 5 bases from J, leaving 17 bases between. CDR1 MNHNS and CDR2 SASEGT come from the germline V gene. CDR3 size: 14 residues. This clonotype was recorded a few times. These data were also reused for a study on T cells expressing NK-cell markers.

The sequence came from a woman aged 18-29 years in good health. The chain combines TRBV6-1 with TRBJ2-7, with D tentatively TRBD2 (5 bases). Sequenced: CD4+ T cells sorted from blood. The CDR3 loop reads CASSPRGGFDEQYF. Written as DNA, the CDR3 is TGTGCCAGCAGCCCCCGAGGAGGTTTTGACGAGCAGTACTTC.